Sequencing of this T cell receptor (beta chain) was carried out in a study of prognosis after radiotherapy for stage I lung cancer. Study-level background: Under 15 patients' tumors were adenocarcinoma, and more than 5 patients' tumors were squamous cell carcinoma. Radiotherapy preceded distant metastases in a handful of patients (median roughly 7 months); some 15 showed no significant progression.

This clonotype has ten or more counts. What it binds is not known. With two-round multiplex PCR, TCR beta CDR3 sequences were amplified from genomic DNA. Amplification during the initial PCR round employed primers specific to each TRBV and TRBJ gene. MiXCR, run by TCRdb on the multiplex PCR reads, gives a single entry per CDR3 protein. Of around 25,000 distinct CDR3 sequences in the sample, around 36% were seen once. CDR1 and CDR2 (germline): DFQATT, SNEGSKA (reference sequence). CDR3 length equals 13 residues. Deletions cut 4 bases from V and 4 bases from J, with 14 bases between. Broader study findings: The authors reported that TRBV and TRBJ gene usage differed between patients with and without metastases.

The sequencing used PBMCs, collected before or after stereotactic body radiation therapy (not recorded which). The clonotype originates from a donor over 45 with non-small cell lung cancer. This chain links TRBV20-1 with TRBJ2-7; D unresolved. The CDR3 sequence: CSAKGRNDYEQYF. The DNA of the CDR3 is TGCAGTGCTAAAGGCCGTAACGATTACGAGCAGTACTTC.